These 15 T cell receptor beta chains were all obtained from the same sample, sequenced in a study of CD8 T cells in Susac syndrome. RNA totalling roughly 0.5 to 1 ug underwent reverse transcription with random hexamers. TCRdb called the immunoSEQ multiplex PCR reads again in MiXCR, with one record for every CDR3 protein. The sample yields 50,000 to 55,000 distinct CDR3 sequences, 85% to 95% seen once. The source material was CD8+ T cells from PBMCs. All receptors come from a human donor with Susac syndrome.

V usage is TRBV4-3 and J usage is TRBJ2-7; TRBD1 matches at 8 bases. Germline CDR1 is LGHNA and CDR2 is YSLEER. The CDR3 runs 17 residues. Trimming cost V 3 bases and J 1 base; bases outside gene matches: 11. CDR3 region: CASSQMSRDRTSYEQYF. CDR3 coding DNA: TGCGCCAGCAGCCAGATGAGCCGGGACAGGACTTCCTACGAGCAGTACTTC.

V is TRBV24-1 and J is TRBJ2-7; no firm D call. The CDR3 length is 13 residues. The V gene lost 3 bases and the J gene lost 1 base, with 6 bases spanning the gap. The germline V gene encodes CDR1 KGHDR and CDR2 SFDVKD. CDR3 sequence reads: CATSDPVSYEQYF. In DNA, the CDR3 is TGTGCCACCAGTGATCCCGTATCCTACGAGCAGTACTTC.

The chain links TRBV9 to TRBJ2-7; 10 bases agree with TRBD1. CDR3 length: 16 residues. Germline V CDR1 and CDR2: SGDLS, YYNGEE. J was trimmed by 5 bases and V by 0 bases; bases with no gene match: 8. The CDR3 sequence: CASSVGAGTGAHEQYF. The DNA of the CDR3 is TGTGCCAGCAGCGTAGGAGCCGGGACAGGGGCCCACGAGCAGTACTTC.

This sequence joins TRBV5-4 and TRBJ2-3; TRBD2 agrees at 7 bases. Trimming took 6 bases from V and 6 from J; bases not matched to a gene: 19. CDR1 SGHNT and CDR2 YYREEE come from the germline V gene (reference sequence). This CDR3 has 17 residues. For the CDR3, the DNA is TGTGCCAGCACCCTGACTAGCCGCCGTACCGCTTTGGATACGCAGTATTTT. Translating gives CASTLTSRRTALDTQYF.

The chain is built from TRBV18 and TRBJ2-1, with D maybe TRBD2 (5 bases). There are 15 residues in the CDR3. Trimming cost V 2 bases and J 8 bases, with 16 bases left between them. The V gene's germline CDR1 is KGHSH and CDR2 LQKENI. The CDR3 sequence: CASSPIGSMGDEQFF. The CDR3, as DNA: TGTGCCAGCTCACCAATTGGGTCCATGGGAGATGAGCAGTTCTTC.

This chain connects TRBV7-9 to TRBJ2-4, with 8 positions matching TRBD1. V shed 7 bases, J shed 0 bases, and the junction held 5 bases outside the gene matches. The CDR3 loop spans 15 amino acids. The germline V gene has CDR1 SEHNR and CDR2 FQNEAQ (reference sequence). The CDR3 loop reads CASTQTGEAKNIQYF. CDR3 nucleotides: TGTGCCAGCACCCAGACAGGGGAAGCCAAAAACATTCAGTACTTC. Together with reference TRBV7-9 and TRBJ2-4, the CDR3 gives the full variable domain: DTGVSQNPRHKITKRGQNVTFRCDPISEHNRLYWYRQTLGQGPEFLTYFQNEAQLEKSRLLSDRFSAERPKGSFSTLEIQRTEQGDSAMYLCASTQTGEAKNIQYFGAGTRLSVL.

The rearrangement uses TRBV27 and TRBJ2-5; D might be TRBD2 (6 bases). The length of the CDR3 is 11 residues. The V end was cut by 6 bases, the J end by 4 bases, with 6 bases between. Germline V gene data show CDR1 as MNHEY and CDR2 as SMNVEV (reference sequence). The CDR3 sequence: CASRGGETQYF. CDR3 in DNA: TGTGCCAGCAGGGGGGGAGAGACCCAGTACTTC.

This chain joins TRBV20-1 and TRBJ1-1, with D perhaps TRBD1 (5 bases). The CDR3 loop spans 11 amino acids. Between the trimmed V and J ends, which lost 3 bases and 8 bases, there was a span of 10 bases. Germline-derived CDR1 and CDR2 are DFQATT and SNEGSKA (reference sequence). CDR3 sequence (DNA): TGCAGTGCTAGGGGACGGCCGGAAGCTTTCTTT. This codes for CSARGRPEAFF.

The chain couples TRBV7-3 to TRBJ2-2; D might be TRBD2 (5 bases). With 1 base removed from V and 9 bases from J, the gap between germline ends came to 9 bases. The CDR3 covers 13 residues. Germline-derived CDR1 and CDR2 are SGHTA and FQGTGA. CDR3 region: CASSLNGGRELFF. CDR3 DNA sequence: TGTGCCAGCAGCTTAAATGGCGGGCGGGAGCTGTTTTTT.

The CDR3 DNA is TGCGCCAGCAGCCAAGACGGTTGGGGTAACAATGAGCAGTTCTTC. It encodes CASSQDGWGNNEQFF. This chain uses TRBV4-1 with TRBJ2-1; D gene uncertain. Germline V gene sequence: CDR1 MGHRA, CDR2 YSYEKL. CDR3 length equals 15 residues. V lost 0 bases and J 5 bases, leaving 11 bases between the germline ends.

The gene calls are TRBV14 and TRBJ2-2; D uncertain. Germline V gene data show CDR1 as SGHDN and CDR2 as FVKESK. The CDR3 loop spans 15 amino acids. The ends were cut back, 2 bases at V and 7 bases at J, with 14 bases in the middle. The CDR3 region is CASSQRRILDGELFF. CDR3 nucleotides: TGTGCCAGCAGCCAAAGGCGGATTTTGGACGGGGAGCTGTTTTTT.

The rearrangement joins TRBV29-1 to TRBJ2-3, with D possibly TRBD2 on 7 matching bases. Germline V gene data show CDR1 as SQVTM and CDR2 as ANQGSEA. Trimming shortened V by 0 bases and J by 0 bases, and 16 bases separated the two germline ends. The CDR3 is made up of 17 amino acids. CDR3 amino acids: CSVEDHLRGGSTDTQYF. For the CDR3, the DNA is TGCAGCGTTGAAGATCATCTGAGGGGGGGGAGCACAGATACGCAGTATTTT.

This clonotype was seen only a few times. This sequence joins TRBV19 and TRBJ1-4; 7 bases map to TRBD1. This CDR3 region has 14 residues. The V gene's germline CDR1 is LNHDA and CDR2 SQIVND (reference sequence). The ends lost 6 bases at V and 8 bases at J; junction bases unmatched: 9. The CDR3 DNA is TGTGCCAGTAGGATGTCTGGGACAGCCGAAAAACTGTTTTTT. It specifies CASRMSGTAEKLFF.

The rearrangement joins TRBV20-1 to TRBJ1-1; D unclear. This CDR3 is 11 amino acids long. V lost 3 bases and J 4 bases, leaving 6 bases between the germline ends. Germline CDR1 is DFQATT and CDR2 is SNEGSKA (reference sequence). This CDR3 reads CSASKVTEAFF. As DNA, the CDR3 is TGCAGTGCTAGTAAGGTCACTGAAGCTTTCTTT.

The chain uses TRBV2 and TRBJ1-3; D uncertain. The CDR3 runs to 13 residues. The germline V gene has CDR1 SNHLY and CDR2 FYNNEI. Trimming shortened V by 10 bases and J by 4 bases, and 14 bases separated the two germline ends. In nucleotides, the CDR3 is TGTGCCAAAGAGGGAGACTTCGGAAACACCATATATTTT. Its translation: CAKEGDFGNTIYF.